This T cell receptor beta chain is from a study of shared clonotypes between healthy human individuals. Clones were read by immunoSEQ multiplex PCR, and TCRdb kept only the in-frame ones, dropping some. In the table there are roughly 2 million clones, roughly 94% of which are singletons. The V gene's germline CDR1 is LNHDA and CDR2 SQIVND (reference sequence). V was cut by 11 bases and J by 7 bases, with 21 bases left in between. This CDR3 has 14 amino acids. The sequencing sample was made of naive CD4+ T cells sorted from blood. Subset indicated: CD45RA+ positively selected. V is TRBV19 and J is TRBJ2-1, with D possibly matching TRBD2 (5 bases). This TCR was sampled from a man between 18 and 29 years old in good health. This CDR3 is CASGRVASQNEQFF. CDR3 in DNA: TGTGCCTCAGGCCGGGTAGCGAGCCAAAATGAGCAGTTCTTC.